This T cell receptor (delta chain) was captured in a study of Vδ1+ human thymocytes. In regard to this clone: Its antigen is undetermined.

After alphabeta T cell depletion, CD3+ Vdelta1+ Vdelta2- thymocytes were sorted. The template was reverse-transcribed extracted RNA. CDR3 amplicons came from multiplex PCR with pooled V-gene forward and constant-region reverse primers. TCRdb re-called the multiplex PCR reads using CATT. The sample lists tens of thousands of delta-chain clones; 29% were seen once. Findings of the study overall: Unexpected Vdelta2 sequences could cause misinterpretation of bulk repertoire data. Highly polyclonal TRG and TRD repertoires with Gaussian CDR3 length distributions appeared in thymus. Approximately 20% of thymic delta-chain sequences were Vdelta2, with few Vdelta3, unlike blood Vdelta1+ controls.

Germline CDR1 TSWWSYY, CDR2 QGS. V was clipped by 4 bases and J by 0 bases, with 24 bases between them. This CDR3 has 19 residues. The sequence came from a boy younger than two who had congenital heart surgery. The rearrangement links TRDV1 to TRDJ1, with a possible D match to TRDD3 (6 bases). Sequencing input: Vdelta1+ gamma-delta thymocytes from the thymus. The subset denotes: FACS-sorted CD3+ TCRalphabeta- TCRVdelta1+ TCRVdelta2- thymocytes. The CDR3 nucleotides read TGTGCTCTTGGGGCCATCAGACATATACTGGGCTTGAACACCGATAAACTCATCTTT. As protein: CALGAIRHILGLNTDKLIF.